A selection of T cell receptor beta chains follows, all from one sample in a study of OX40 agonist ivuxolimab in advanced cancers. Profiling relied on immunoSEQ multiplex PCR, and the TCRdb table lists in-frame clones only, not all of them. The sample carries roughly 19,000 clones, approximately 90% recorded once. The input for sequencing was CD4+ or CD8+ T cells sorted from blood, taken in a trial of the OX40 agonist ivuxolimab. These receptors were obtained from an adult with an advanced solid tumor such as melanoma, head and neck, liver or kidney cancer. The CDR3 runs from the conserved cysteine through the conserved F or W. D genes are given only for firm matches. The size entry is marked missing in some rows and otherwise reads once, few, many or a size class.

len,j_gene,abundance,d_gene,v_gene,CDR3aa,CDR3nt
12,TRBJ2-7,few,TRBD1,TRBV10-1,CASSMTGAEQYF,TGCGCCAGCAGTATGACAGGGGCCGAGCAGTACTTC
14,TRBJ2-3,-,-,TRBV2,CASSEGRVGDTQYF,TGTGCCAGCAGTGAAGGTCGGGTAGGGGATACGCAGTATTTT
16,TRBJ1-5,-,-,TRBV2,CASSGLGDGSNQPQHF,TGTGCCAGCAGTGGTTTAGGGGACGGGAGCAATCAGCCCCAGCATTTT
13,TRBJ1-2,-,TRBD1,TRBV6-6,CASRGDRGNGYTF,TGTGCCAGCAGGGGGGACAGGGGCAATGGCTACACCTTC
15,TRBJ1-5,-,-,TRBV19,CASSTRTDTNQPQHF,TGTGCCAGTAGCACAAGGACAGATACCAATCAGCCCCAGCATTTT
17,TRBJ2-3,-,TRBD2,TRBV7-2,CASSLALGGGPTDTQYF,TGTGCCAGCAGCTTAGCGCTGGGGGGAGGGCCCACAGATACGCAGTATTTT
13,TRBJ2-2,-,-,TRBV6-5,CASSPPYTGELFF,TGTGCCAGCTCGCCCCCCTACACCGGGGAGCTGTTTTTT
14,TRBJ2-1,-,-,TRBV6-4,CASSPSIYMDEQFF,TGTGCCAGCAGCCCTTCGATTTATATGGATGAGCAGTTCTTC
15,TRBJ2-3,-,TRBD2,TRBV30,CAWSDLLAGVDTQYF,TGTGCCTGGAGTGACCTGCTAGCGGGAGTGGATACGCAGTATTTT
13,TRBJ2-7,-,TRBD1,TRBV5-4,CATSGTASYEQYF,TGTGCCACTTCCGGGACAGCTTCTTACGAGCAGTACTTC
14,TRBJ1-1,once,TRBD1,TRBV5-5,CASSPGTGHTEAFF,TGTGCCAGCAGCCCAGGGACAGGGCATACTGAAGCTTTCTTT